These 24 T cell receptor beta chains were all obtained from the same sample, sequenced in a study of T cells in Graves' hyperthyroidism and ophthalmopathy. From RNA transcripts, TCR beta CDR3 regions were amplified. The study used the HTBI primer set for a first-round RT-PCR of the TCR CDR3. TCRdb reprocessed the multiplex PCR reads with MiXCR, giving one entry per CDR3 protein. The data show under 400,000 distinct CDR3 sequences, roughly 25% seen once. Specimen: blood. These receptors came from a man over 45 with Graves' hyperthyroidism.

This clonotype occurred many times. This sequence joins TRBV3-1 and TRBJ2-7, with D perhaps matching TRBD2 (6 bases). Trimming took 4 bases from V and 3 from J, leaving 16 bases between them. This CDR3 contains 15 residues. The germline CDR1 and CDR2 sequences are LGHDT and YNNKEL (reference sequence). Written as DNA, the CDR3 is TGTGCCAGCAGCCCCGGGACTGGAGGTTTCTACGAGCAGTACTTC. It encodes CASSPGTGGFYEQYF.

This clonotype was detected many times. The rearrangement uses TRBV29-1 and TRBJ2-3; 7 bases are a match to TRBD1. Per germline, CDR1 SQVTM and CDR2 ANQGSEA. Losses at the gene ends were 7 bases for V and 6 bases for J; bases not matched to a gene: 10. The CDR3 has 13 amino acids. CDR3 amino acids: CSGTTGVSDTQYF. CDR3 coding DNA: TGCAGCGGAACAACAGGGGTCAGCGATACGCAGTATTTT.

The rearrangement joins TRBV20-1 to TRBJ2-1, with 10 positions matching TRBD2. The V gene end was trimmed by 2 bases and the J gene end by 3 bases; junction bases not matched to a gene: 10. CDR1 DFQATT and CDR2 SNEGSKA come from the germline V gene (reference sequence). The CDR3 has 17 residues. The DNA for the CDR3 is TGCAGTGCTAGACTAGCGGGAGACATGGTGTACTACAATGAGCAGTTCTTC. It is translated as CSARLAGDMVYYNEQFF.

In this sample, this clonotype turned up many times. The chain is built from TRBV6-1 and TRBJ1-2; D unresolved. CDR1 and CDR2 from the germline V gene are MNHNS and SASEGT. V dropped 6 bases and J dropped 3 bases, with 8 bases sitting between them. CDR3 length: 12 amino acids. The CDR3 coding sequence is TGTGCCAGCAGCCCCACCCACTATGGCTACACCTTC. Encoded protein: CASSPTHYGYTF.

The rearrangement joins TRBV7-6 to TRBJ2-7, with TRBD1 identical over 10 bases. V gave up 3 bases and J gave up 2 bases; unmatched junction bases: 7. CDR1 is SGHVS and CDR2 is FNYEAQ in the germline V gene. The length of the CDR3 is 16 residues. CDR3 protein: CASSLDGTGVPYEQYF. CDR3 nucleotides: TGTGCCAGCAGCTTGGACGGGACAGGGGTTCCCTACGAGCAGTACTTC.

This clonotype came up many times. The V and J genes are TRBV11-1 and TRBJ2-1, with a possible D match to TRBD2 (5 bases). CDR1 and CDR2 (germline): SGHAT, FQDESV (reference sequence). The CDR3 extends over 17 amino acids. The V gene lost 1 base and the J gene lost 4 bases, with 17 bases spanning the gap. In nucleotides, the CDR3 is TGTGCCAGCAGCTTAGTCGGGCGGACTGGAGTATACAATGAGCAGTTCTTC. Its translation: CASSLVGRTGVYNEQFF.

This clonotype is a singleton in its sample. The genes are TRBV6-5 and TRBJ1-2; 9 bases fit TRBD1. With V trimmed by 0 bases and J by 6 bases, 5 bases remained unmatched. The CDR3 covers 15 residues. Germline-derived CDR1 and CDR2 are MNHEY and SVGAGI. Written as DNA, the CDR3 is TGTGCCAGCAGTTACTCAGTTGGGACAGGGCATGGCTACACCTTC. Its protein product is CASSYSVGTGHGYTF.

The chain has TRBV7-2 and TRBJ2-7, with TRBD2 identical over 15 bases. The trim removed 1 base at V and 6 bases at J, leaving 4 bases unmatched. CDR1 and CDR2 (germline): SGHTA, FQGNSA. CDR3 length: 16 amino acids. As DNA, the CDR3 is TGTGCCAGCAGCTTAGGGACTAGCGGGAGGGCCCGCGAGCAGTACTTC. Translation: CASSLGTSGRAREQYF.

Ten or more counts support this clonotype. The chain carries TRBV11-2 and TRBJ2-7; 12 nucleotides match TRBD2. With 6 bases clipped from V and 3 bases from J, the junction kept 12 bases outside the gene matches. The CDR3 totals 17 residues. Per the germline V gene, CDR1 is SGHAT and CDR2 is FQNNGV. CDR3 loop: CASRQTSGSLRVYEQYF. DNA of the CDR3: TGTGCCAGCAGGCAGACTAGCGGGAGTCTTAGGGTCTACGAGCAGTACTTC.

The V call is TRBV6-2 or TRBV6-3, the J call TRBJ2-2, with D maybe TRBD2 (5 bases). Germline CDR1 reads MNHEY; CDR2 reads SVGEGT. The CDR3 spans 13 residues. V dropped 8 bases and J dropped 5 bases, with 12 bases sitting between them. As DNA, the CDR3 is TGTGCCAGCGCTATAACTAGTACCGGGGAGCTGTTTTTT. The encoded protein is CASAITSTGELFF.

This clonotype has a handful of counts. The rearrangement joins TRBV7-9 to TRBJ2-5; D is ambiguous. The V end was cut by 2 bases, the J end by 5 bases, with 9 bases between. Per the germline V gene, CDR1 is SEHNR and CDR2 is FQNEAQ (reference sequence). The length of the CDR3 is 13 residues. The CDR3 spells CASSLLAEETQYF. The CDR3 coding sequence is TGTGCCAGCAGCTTATTGGCAGAGGAGACCCAGTACTTC.

The chain recombines TRBV6-1 with TRBJ1-1, with no clear D. This CDR3 region has 13 residues. Germline-derived CDR1 and CDR2 are MNHNS and SASEGT. V shed 2 bases and J shed 7 bases, with 11 bases lying between them. The CDR3, as DNA: TGTGCCAGCAGTGAAATGGCGAGAGATGAAGCTTTCTTT. Encoded protein: CASSEMARDEAFF.

This clonotype was counted between two and nine times. The rearrangement joins TRBV6-2 or TRBV6-3 to TRBJ2-7, with 8 nucleotides matching TRBD1. V shed 4 bases and J 5 bases; nucleotides not matched to a gene: 4. The CDR3 has 13 residues. In germline, CDR1 is MNHEY, CDR2 SVGEGT. CDR3 residues: CASSWDRRDEQYF. The CDR3, as DNA: TGTGCCAGCAGTTGGGACAGGAGAGACGAGCAGTACTTC.

V usage is TRBV2 and J usage is TRBJ2-1; TRBD2 is a possible D gene (5 bases). CDR3 length: 15 residues. Trimming shortened V by 3 bases and J by 1 base, and 10 bases separated the two germline ends. Germline CDR1 reads SNHLY; CDR2 reads FYNNEI. The DNA of the CDR3 is TGTGCCAGCAGTGATAATAGCGTGTCCTACAATGAGCAGTTCTTC. Amino acid sequence: CASSDNSVSYNEQFF.

A few counts support this clonotype. The V gene is TRBV20-1, the J gene TRBJ2-2, with 7 bases fitting TRBD2. After removal of 2 bases from V and 6 bases from J, the junction contained 3 bases not matched to a gene. This CDR3 has 13 amino acids. The germline V gene has CDR1 DFQATT and CDR2 SNEGSKA (reference sequence). The CDR3 DNA reads as TGCAGTGCTAGACCACTAGCGTCCGGGGAGCTGTTTTTT. Protein: CSARPLASGELFF.

The V call is TRBV20-1, the J call TRBJ2-1; no definite D call. Trimming shortened V by 2 bases and J by 4 bases, and 6 bases separated the two germline ends. Germline CDR1 reads DFQATT; CDR2 reads SNEGSKA (reference sequence). There are 12 residues in the CDR3. CDR3 nucleotides: TGCAGTGCTAGACCCAGATACAATGAGCAGTTCTTC. It yields the protein CSARPRYNEQFF.

This rearrangement joins TRBV24-1 to TRBJ2-2; tentatively, D is TRBD1 (5 bases). The CDR3 runs 17 residues. Trimming stripped 0 bases from V and 4 bases from J, with 14 bases between. Looked up from germline, CDR1 is KGHDR and CDR2 is SFDVKD. The CDR3 DNA follows: TGTGCCACCAGTGATTTGCTACAGGACCCGGGCACCGGGGAGCTGTTTTTT. The encoded protein is CATSDLLQDPGTGELFF.

Comments on this clonotype: Being one base from a much bigger clone, this may be a read error. The chain couples TRBV27 to TRBJ2-3; D gene uncertain. Trimming took off 6 bases at V and 2 bases at J, with 18 bases between the two ends. The CDR3 has 16 amino acids. The V gene's germline CDR1 is MNHEY and CDR2 SMNVEV (reference sequence). The CDR3 region has the DNA TGTGCCAGCAGCCCCGAGTGGGATCCCCCCACAGATACGCAGTATTTT. Translation: CASSPEWDPPTDTQYF.

This clonotype was counted at least ten times. The V gene is TRBV7-2, the J gene TRBJ2-7, with 9 bases aligning to TRBD1. This CDR3 is 13 amino acids long. Germline values: CDR1 SGHTA, CDR2 FQGNSA. V was clipped by 3 bases and J by 9 bases; unmatched bases: 6. In nucleotides, the CDR3 is TGTGCCAGCAGCTTGGGACAGGGTCCGGTGCAGTACTTC. Amino acids: CASSLGQGPVQYF.

The rearrangement links TRBV6-2 or TRBV6-3 to TRBJ2-7, with 12 bases matching TRBD2. The CDR3 is 17 residues long. In germline, CDR1 is MNHEY, CDR2 SVGEGT. The trim removed 2 bases at V and 2 bases at J, leaving 7 bases unmatched. CDR3 DNA sequence: TGTGCCAGCAGTTACGAGGGGCTAGCGGGGGGGCCCTACGAGCAGTACTTC. This codes for CASSYEGLAGGPYEQYF.

In its sample, this clonotype was seen many times. This sequence joins TRBV6-1 and TRBJ1-1; 8 bases fit TRBD1. CDR1 and CDR2 from the germline V gene are MNHNS and SASEGT. V gave up 6 bases and J gave up 1 base; unmatched junction bases: 7. CDR3 length: 15 residues. CDR3 region: CASRSTGTGNTEAFF. CDR3 in DNA: TGTGCCAGCAGGTCGACCGGGACAGGGAACACTGAAGCTTTCTTT.

V gene TRBV10-3 combines with J gene TRBJ2-1, with 10 bases aligning to TRBD1. V was pared by 10 bases and J by 1 base, with 4 bases of the junction left unmatched. CDR3 length: 14 residues. Germline CDR1 is ENHRY and CDR2 is SYGVKD. CDR3 residues: CATKGQGSYNEQFF. The CDR3 DNA reads as TGTGCCACAAAGGGACAGGGGTCCTACAATGAGCAGTTCTTC.

This rearrangement joins TRBV7-9 to TRBJ1-2; TRBD1 matches 9 bases. J gave up 8 bases and V 4 bases, and 5 bases lay outside the gene matches. Germline CDR1 SEHNR, CDR2 FQNEAQ (reference sequence). CDR3 length: 13 residues. DNA of the CDR3: TGTGCCAGCAGCTCGGGACAGGGAACCGGCTACACCTTC. This encodes CASSSGQGTGYTF.

The sample holds a few counts of this clonotype. This rearrangement joins TRBV3-1 to TRBJ1-4; D possibly corresponds to TRBD1 (5 bases). V was shortened by 2 bases and J by 11 bases, with 21 bases between the two germline ends. The CDR3 consists of 16 residues. The germline CDR1 and CDR2 sequences are LGHDT and YNNKEL (reference sequence). As DNA, the CDR3 is TGTGCCAGCAGCCAAACCGCAAAGGGGCCCTCACCGAAACTGTTTTTT. Its translation: CASSQTAKGPSPKLFF.